This TCR beta chain was sequenced for a study of T cells after somatic rescue of genetic block. Generated by immunoSEQ multiplex PCR, the TCRdb table keeps only in-frame clones and is missing some. The table has around 12,000 clones, 74% seen once. The sequence derives from a boy between 5 and 17 years old. What was sequenced was peripheral blood mononuclear cells (PBMCs).

In DNA form, the CDR3 reads TGTGCCATCAGCCCATACATCAGGACAGGGGGAAGAGGCGGGGAGCTGTTTTTT. Translated: CAISPYIRTGGRGGELFF. The chain recombines TRBV10-3 with TRBJ2-2; 10 nucleotides match TRBD1. CDR3 length: 18 residues. The germline V gene has CDR1 ENHRY and CDR2 SYGVKD. J gave up 7 bases and V 6 bases, and 17 bases lay outside the gene matches.